This T cell receptor (beta chain) originates from a study of blood T cell repertoires in COVID-19 (dated by TCRdb to the early 2020s). For context, the study as a whole: The collaborator samples originated in the United States, Italy and Spain and spanned the acute and convalescent phases of COVID-19. Where available, HLA class I and class II types were taken from metadata supplied by the sample provider and were not determined by assay-based typing. Deeply sampled blood TCRbeta repertoires from subjects exposed to, actively infected with, or recovered from COVID-19 were included in the dataset. The samples were drawn from the first 160 participants of the ongoing ImmuneRACE study and from 1,200 or so subjects provided by 6 global collaborators. The sample metadata nearly always contained a de-identified subject ID, COVID-19 status, age in years and sex. The prospective study material was composed of cDNA or gDNA derived from T cells, B-cell-depleted T cells, or PBMCs. A freely available public database, intended as a resource for researchers studying the immune response to SARS-CoV-2, is where the repertoires were released.

TCRbeta CDR3 regions were amplified from genomic DNA by means of the immunoSEQ Assay, a bias-controlled multiplex PCR. In the paper's pipeline: The number of nucleated cells in each sample was estimated from the amplification of reference gene primers within the assay. To quantify the absolute abundance of each unique TCRbeta CDR3 rearrangement, sequence reads were collapsed and filtered. For each sample, productive Simpson clonality was calculated as the square root of Simpson's diversity index across productive rearrangements. Held by TCRdb, this immuneACCESS table contains in-frame sequences only and omits some clones. Under half of the omission traces to an unresolved V gene where checked; the cause of the rest is unknown. V and J calls and clone size follow that table, whereas D and trimming were derived from the DNA. In all, the sample holds around 250,000 clones, and about 85% of those were seen once. The ten top clones hold roughly 6.7% of the sample.

The CDR3 contains 12 residues, cysteine and phenylalanine counted. The read is trimmed to its CDR3 DNA, 36 bases read in frame from base 1. From V the trimming removes 7 bases and from J it removes 7 bases, while the gene matches leave 6 bases of the junction unaccounted for. The germline V gene (reference sequence) specifies LNHDA as CDR1 and SQIVND as CDR2. As for this clone: No antigen is known for it. One base away there is no much larger clone; base qualities are not given.

Enrolling through a virtual design, the prospective study's participants ranged in age from roughly 18 to 90 years and lived across around 25 United States geographic areas. In the prospective study, cohorts were assigned on the basis of participant-reported clinical history obtained from a screening survey and a study questionnaire. A participant counted as exposed if, within 2 weeks of entering the study, that participant had been in contact with someone who had a PCR-confirmed or clinician-diagnosed COVID-19 case. Each participant in the prospective study had whole blood, serum and a nasopharyngeal or oropharyngeal swab collected by mobile phlebotomists. Over a roughly 2-month period, participants in the prospective study had the option of providing additional blood draws and questionnaires. Prospective study blood samples were shipped either frozen or at room temperature before DNA extraction.

Results the study describes overall, beyond this receptor: Clinical and demographic metadata were provided uncurated, with the amount varying by source and participant.

Here the chain combines TRBV19 and TRBJ1-2; TRBD1 matches 7 bases in the middle. Sequenced sample: PBMCs or T cells enriched from blood (not recorded which). This receptor was obtained from a woman between 50 and 59 years old who had been exposed to COVID-19. The CDR3 loop reads CASIAGGSGYTF. The sequenced DNA: TGTGCCAGTATCGCAGGGGGTAGTGGCTACACCTTC.